These 10 T cell receptor beta chains share one sample of origin, sequenced in a study of T cells in Graves' hyperthyroidism and ophthalmopathy. It was RNA transcripts that yielded the amplified TCR beta CDR3 regions. The primer set for the first-round RT-PCR of the TCR CDR3 was HTBI. TCRdb reprocessed the multiplex PCR reads via MiXCR and lists one record per CDR3 protein. Of under 500,000 distinct CDR3 sequences listed, roughly 13% were seen once; the top ten hold around 27%. The sequencing input was blood. These receptors came from a man aged 45 to 65 with Graves' ophthalmopathy.

The sample holds a few counts of this clonotype. V and J are TRBV12-3 or TRBV12-4 and TRBJ2-6; D ambiguous. V lost 3 bases and J 4 bases, leaving 4 bases between the germline ends. The CDR3 runs to 13 residues. CDR3 loop: CASSFLGANVLTF. DNA of the CDR3: TGTGCCAGCAGTTTCCTCGGGGCCAACGTCCTGACTTTC.

This clonotype was recorded many times. CDR3 DNA: TGTGCCAGTTGCCGCGGGACGGCCGAGCAGTACTTC. Protein sequence: CASCRGTAEQYF. The J gene is TRBJ2-7, the V gene TRBV2, with a possible D match to TRBD2 (6 bases). Germline loops: CDR1 SNHLY, CDR2 FYNNEI. The V and J ends lost 9 bases and 6 bases respectively, with 15 bases between them. The CDR3 spans 12 residues.

Many counts were recorded for this clonotype. The V and J genes are TRBV11-2 and TRBJ2-7, with D maybe TRBD1 (6 bases). Trimming removed 5 bases at V and 8 bases at J, with 19 bases between. Germline-derived CDR1 and CDR2 are SGHAT and FQNNGV. This CDR3 region has 14 residues. DNA for the CDR3: TGTGCCAGCAGCGCCCGCGGCCTCAGGGGCAAGCAGTACTTC. This translates into CASSARGLRGKQYF.

The rearrangement links TRBV10-2 to TRBJ2-5, with 9 bases that match TRBD2. The V gene's germline CDR1 is WSHSY and CDR2 SAAADI. This CDR3 is 13 amino acids long. J lost 13 bases, V lost 6 bases, and 12 bases had no gene match. For the CDR3, the DNA is TGCGCCAGCAGGGGCAATAGCGGGAGTCTGTTGTACTTC. This translates into CASRGNSGSLLYF.

This chain joins TRBV4-1 and TRBJ1-1; 7 bases map to TRBD1. CDR3 length: 18 amino acids. CDR1 MGHRA and CDR2 YSYEKL come from the germline V gene. J was trimmed by 5 bases and V by 1 base; bases with no gene match: 16. The CDR3 spells CASSQGGGTARLQTEAFF. The CDR3 DNA sequence: TGCGCCAGCAGCCAAGGGGGGGGGACAGCTCGTTTACAGACTGAAGCTTTCTTT.

The rearrangement links TRBV5-1 to TRBJ2-5; D tentatively fits TRBD1 or TRBD2 (5 bases each). From germline, CDR1 is SGHRS and CDR2 YFSETQ. CDR3 length equals 14 residues. Between the trimmed V and J ends, which lost 4 bases and 4 bases, there was a span of 14 bases. The CDR3 DNA follows: TGCGCCAGCAGCGCTGGGACGGCCGGAGAGACCCAGTACTTC. It specifies CASSAGTAGETQYF.

This clonotype was observed many times. The CDR3 DNA reads as TGTGCCAGCAGTTACGGGGGTGGCGGGAGTTCCGCCTACGAGCAGTACTTC. Its protein is CASSYGGGGSSAYEQYF. This chain links TRBV6-5 with TRBJ2-7; TRBD2 aligns across 7 bases. Per germline, CDR1 MNHEY and CDR2 SVGAGI. Trimming took 2 bases from V and 2 from J; bases not matched to a gene: 12. The CDR3 sequence is 17 residues long.

This clonotype occurred many times. The rearrangement uses TRBV20-1 and TRBJ2-5, with D possibly being TRBD2 (5 bases). From germline, CDR1 is DFQATT and CDR2 SNEGSKA (reference sequence). The germline V and J ends were trimmed by 1 base and 4 bases, with 13 bases remaining between them. The CDR3 contains 14 residues. CDR3 sequence: CSARAPGTPETQYF. As DNA, the CDR3 is TGCAGTGCTAGAGCACCGGGAACCCCAGAGACCCAGTACTTC.

This clonotype was seen a handful of times. The V call is TRBV7-6, the J call TRBJ1-2, with D uncertain. The CDR3 runs to 13 residues. V lost 5 bases and J 1 base, leaving 8 bases between the germline ends. Germline V gene sequence: CDR1 SGHVS, CDR2 FNYEAQ. The CDR3 is CASSPTSNYGYTF. CDR3 coding DNA: TGTGCCAGCAGCCCAACCAGTAACTATGGCTACACCTTC.

Ten or more counts support this clonotype. The chain couples TRBV28 to TRBJ1-2, with a tentative D call TRBD1 (6 bases). Germline CDR1 MDHEN, CDR2 SYDVKM. This CDR3 comprises 11 residues. V shed 4 bases and J shed 6 bases, with 6 bases lying between them. CDR3 sequence: CASSYRDGYTF. The DNA of the CDR3 is TGTGCCAGCAGTTACAGGGATGGCTACACCTTC.